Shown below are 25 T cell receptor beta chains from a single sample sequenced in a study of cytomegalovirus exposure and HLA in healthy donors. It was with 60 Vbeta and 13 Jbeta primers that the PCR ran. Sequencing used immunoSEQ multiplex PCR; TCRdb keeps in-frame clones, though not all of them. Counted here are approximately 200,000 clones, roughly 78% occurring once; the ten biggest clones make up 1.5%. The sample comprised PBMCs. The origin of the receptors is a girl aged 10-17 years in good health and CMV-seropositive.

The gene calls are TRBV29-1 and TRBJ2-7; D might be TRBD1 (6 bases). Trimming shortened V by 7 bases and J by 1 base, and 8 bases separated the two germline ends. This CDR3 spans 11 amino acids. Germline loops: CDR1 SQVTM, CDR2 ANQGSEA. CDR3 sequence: CSGQDSYEQYF. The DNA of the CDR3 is TGCAGCGGACAGGATTCCTACGAGCAGTACTTC.

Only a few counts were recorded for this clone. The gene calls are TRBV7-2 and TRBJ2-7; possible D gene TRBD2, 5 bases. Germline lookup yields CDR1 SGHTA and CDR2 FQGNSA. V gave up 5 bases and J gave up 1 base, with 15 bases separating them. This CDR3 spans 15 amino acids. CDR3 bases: TGTGCCAGCAGCCGAAGCTGGGGAGAATCCTACGAGCAGTACTTC. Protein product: CASSRSWGESYEQYF. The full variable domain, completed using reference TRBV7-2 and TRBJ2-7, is GAGVSQSPSNKVTEKGKDVELRCDPISGHTALYWYRQSLGQGLEFLIYFQGNSAPDKSGLPSDRFSAERTGGSVSTLTIQRTQQEDSAVYLCASSRSWGESYEQYFGPGTRLTVT.

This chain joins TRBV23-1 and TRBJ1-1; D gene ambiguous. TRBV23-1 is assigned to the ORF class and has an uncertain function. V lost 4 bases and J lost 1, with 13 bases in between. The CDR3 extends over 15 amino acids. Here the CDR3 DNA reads TGCGCCAGCAGTCCCCGCGTGAATCGGAACACTGAAGCTTTCTTT. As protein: CASSPRVNRNTEAFF.

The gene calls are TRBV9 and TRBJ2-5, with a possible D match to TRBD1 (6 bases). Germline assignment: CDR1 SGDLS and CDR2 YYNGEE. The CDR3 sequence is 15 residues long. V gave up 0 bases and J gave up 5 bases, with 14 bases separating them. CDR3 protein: CASSVDEGRGETQYF. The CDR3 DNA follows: TGTGCCAGCAGCGTAGACGAGGGAAGGGGGGAGACCCAGTACTTC.

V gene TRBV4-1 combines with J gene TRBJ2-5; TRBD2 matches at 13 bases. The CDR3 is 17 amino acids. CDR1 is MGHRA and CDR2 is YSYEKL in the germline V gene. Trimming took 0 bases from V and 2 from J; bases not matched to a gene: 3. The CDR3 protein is CASSQDGTSGVQETQYF. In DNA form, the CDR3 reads TGCGCCAGCAGCCAAGATGGGACTAGCGGGGTACAAGAGACCCAGTACTTC.

The CDR3, as DNA: TGTGCCAGCAGCTTAGACGGGGGGTCCCGGGTCTACGAGCAGTACTTC. Protein sequence: CASSLDGGSRVYEQYF. This sequence joins TRBV11-3 and TRBJ2-7; 7 positions match TRBD2. This CDR3 is 16 amino acids long. CDR1 and CDR2 from the germline V gene are SGHNT and YENEEA. Losses at the gene ends were 0 bases for V and 3 bases for J; bases not matched to a gene: 8.

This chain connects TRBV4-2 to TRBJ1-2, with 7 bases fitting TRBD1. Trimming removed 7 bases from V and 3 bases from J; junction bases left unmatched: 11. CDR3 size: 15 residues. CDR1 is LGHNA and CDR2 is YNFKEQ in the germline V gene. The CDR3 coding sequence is TGTGCCAGCACGCAGCAGGGGGAACTTTACTATGGCTACACCTTC. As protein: CASTQQGELYYGYTF.

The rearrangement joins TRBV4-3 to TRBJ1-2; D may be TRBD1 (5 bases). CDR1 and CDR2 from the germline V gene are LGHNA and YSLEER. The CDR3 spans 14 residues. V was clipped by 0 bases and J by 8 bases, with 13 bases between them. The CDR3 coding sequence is TGCGCCAGCAGCCAAGACAGGGCGGGATGGGGCTACACCTTC. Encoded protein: CASSQDRAGWGYTF.

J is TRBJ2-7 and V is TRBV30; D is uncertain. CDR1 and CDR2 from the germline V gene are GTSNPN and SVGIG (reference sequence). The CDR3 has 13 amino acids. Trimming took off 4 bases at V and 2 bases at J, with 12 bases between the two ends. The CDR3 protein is CAWNVLSAYEQYF. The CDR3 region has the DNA TGTGCCTGGAATGTTTTGTCCGCCTACGAGCAGTACTTC.

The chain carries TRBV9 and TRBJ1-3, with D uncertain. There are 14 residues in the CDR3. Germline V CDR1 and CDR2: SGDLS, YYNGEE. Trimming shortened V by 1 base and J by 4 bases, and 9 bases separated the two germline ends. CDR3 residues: CASSVKGVGNTIYF. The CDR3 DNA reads TGTGCCAGCAGCGTAAAGGGAGTCGGAAACACCATATATTTT.

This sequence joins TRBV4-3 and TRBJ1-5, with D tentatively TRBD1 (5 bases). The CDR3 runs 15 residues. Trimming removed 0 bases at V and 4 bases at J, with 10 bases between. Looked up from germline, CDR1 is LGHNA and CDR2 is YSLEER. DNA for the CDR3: TGCGCCAGCAGCCAAGAGCAGGGATCAAATCAGCCCCAGCATTTT. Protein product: CASSQEQGSNQPQHF.

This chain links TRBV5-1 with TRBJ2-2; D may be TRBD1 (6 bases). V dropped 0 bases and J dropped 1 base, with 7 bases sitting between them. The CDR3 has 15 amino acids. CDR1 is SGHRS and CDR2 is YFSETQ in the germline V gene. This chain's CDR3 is CASSLGQVNTGELFF. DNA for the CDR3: TGCGCCAGCAGCTTGGGACAGGTGAACACCGGGGAGCTGTTTTTT.

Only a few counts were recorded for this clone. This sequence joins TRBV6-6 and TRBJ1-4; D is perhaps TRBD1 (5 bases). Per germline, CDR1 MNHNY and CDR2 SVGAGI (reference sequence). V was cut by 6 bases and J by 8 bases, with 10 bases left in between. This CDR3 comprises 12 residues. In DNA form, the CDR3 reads TGTGCCAGCAGCCGGGACTCCGAAAAACTGTTTTTT. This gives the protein CASSRDSEKLFF.

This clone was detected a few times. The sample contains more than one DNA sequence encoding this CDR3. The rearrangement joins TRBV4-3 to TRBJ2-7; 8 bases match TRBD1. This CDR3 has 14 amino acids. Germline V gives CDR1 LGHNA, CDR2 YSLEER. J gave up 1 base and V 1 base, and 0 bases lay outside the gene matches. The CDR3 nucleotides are TGCGCCAGCAGCCAAGGACAGGGGTCCTACGAGCAGTACTTC. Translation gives CASSQGQGSYEQYF.

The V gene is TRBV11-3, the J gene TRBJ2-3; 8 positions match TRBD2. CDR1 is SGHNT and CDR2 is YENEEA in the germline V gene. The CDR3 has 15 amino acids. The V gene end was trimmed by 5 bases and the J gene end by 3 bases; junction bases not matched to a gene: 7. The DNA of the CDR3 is TGTGCCAGCAGCCCCACTAGCGGAGATACAGATACGCAGTATTTT. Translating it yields CASSPTSGDTDTQYF.

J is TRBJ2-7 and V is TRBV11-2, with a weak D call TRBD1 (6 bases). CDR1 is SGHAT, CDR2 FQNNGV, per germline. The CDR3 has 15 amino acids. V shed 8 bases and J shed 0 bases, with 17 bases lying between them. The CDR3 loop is CASEAGTLFSYEQYF. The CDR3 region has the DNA TGTGCCAGCGAGGCCGGGACATTATTCTCCTACGAGCAGTACTTC.

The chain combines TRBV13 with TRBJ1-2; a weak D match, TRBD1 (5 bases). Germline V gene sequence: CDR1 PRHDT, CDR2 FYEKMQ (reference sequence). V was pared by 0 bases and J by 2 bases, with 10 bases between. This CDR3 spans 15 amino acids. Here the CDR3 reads CASSLGTSGNYGYTF. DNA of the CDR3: TGTGCCAGCAGCTTAGGTACATCAGGGAACTATGGCTACACCTTC.

CDR3 in amino acids: CASSLASRETQYF. CDR3 in DNA: TGCGCCAGCAGCTTGGCGTCGCGGGAGACCCAGTACTTC. The rearrangement uses TRBV5-1 and TRBJ2-5, with unresolved D. V was shortened by 0 bases and J by 5 bases, with 8 bases between the two germline ends. This CDR3 is 13 amino acids long. CDR1 and CDR2 from the germline V gene are SGHRS and YFSETQ.

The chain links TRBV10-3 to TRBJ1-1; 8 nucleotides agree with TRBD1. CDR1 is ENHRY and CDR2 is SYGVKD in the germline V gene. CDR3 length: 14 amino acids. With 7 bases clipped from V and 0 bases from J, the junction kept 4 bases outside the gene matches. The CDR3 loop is CAIKMDRVNTEAFF. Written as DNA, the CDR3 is TGTGCCATCAAAATGGACAGGGTGAACACTGAAGCTTTCTTT.

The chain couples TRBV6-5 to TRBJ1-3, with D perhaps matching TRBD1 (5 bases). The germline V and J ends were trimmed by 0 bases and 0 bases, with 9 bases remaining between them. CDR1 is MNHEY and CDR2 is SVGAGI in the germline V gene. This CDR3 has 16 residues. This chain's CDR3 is CASSYSPGGSGNTIYF. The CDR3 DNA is TGTGCCAGCAGTTACTCTCCGGGGGGCTCTGGAAACACCATATATTTT.

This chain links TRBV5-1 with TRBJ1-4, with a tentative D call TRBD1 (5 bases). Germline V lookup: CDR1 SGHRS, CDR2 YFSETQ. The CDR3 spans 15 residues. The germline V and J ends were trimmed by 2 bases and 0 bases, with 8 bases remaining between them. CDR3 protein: CASSLQAATNEKLFF. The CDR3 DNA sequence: TGCGCCAGCAGCTTACAGGCTGCAACTAATGAAAAACTGTTTTTT. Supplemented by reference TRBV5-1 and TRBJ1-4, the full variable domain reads KAGVTQTPRYLIKTRGQQVTLSCSPISGHRSVSWYQQTPGQGLQFLFEYFSETQRNKGNFPGRFSGRQFSNSRSEMNVSTLELGDSALYLCASSLQAATNEKLFFGSGTQLSVL.

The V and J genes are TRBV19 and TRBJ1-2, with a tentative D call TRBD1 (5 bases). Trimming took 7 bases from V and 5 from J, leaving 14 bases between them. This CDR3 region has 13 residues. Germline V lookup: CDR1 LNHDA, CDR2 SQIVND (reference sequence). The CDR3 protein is CASKSAGRYGYTF. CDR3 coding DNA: TGTGCCAGTAAATCGGCAGGGCGTTATGGCTACACCTTC.

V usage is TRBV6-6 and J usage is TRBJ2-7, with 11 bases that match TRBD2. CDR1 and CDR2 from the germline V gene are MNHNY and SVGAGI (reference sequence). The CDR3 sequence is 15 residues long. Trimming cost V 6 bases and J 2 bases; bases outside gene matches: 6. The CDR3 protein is CASSPTGLAAYEQYF. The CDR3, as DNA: TGTGCCAGCAGCCCCACGGGACTAGCGGCCTACGAGCAGTACTTC.

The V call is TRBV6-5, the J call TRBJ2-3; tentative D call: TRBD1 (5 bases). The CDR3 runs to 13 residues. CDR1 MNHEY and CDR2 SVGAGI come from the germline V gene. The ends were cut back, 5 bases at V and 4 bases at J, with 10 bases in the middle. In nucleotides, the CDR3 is TGTGCCAGCAGTGTCAGGGTATCAGATACGCAGTATTTT. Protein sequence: CASSVRVSDTQYF.

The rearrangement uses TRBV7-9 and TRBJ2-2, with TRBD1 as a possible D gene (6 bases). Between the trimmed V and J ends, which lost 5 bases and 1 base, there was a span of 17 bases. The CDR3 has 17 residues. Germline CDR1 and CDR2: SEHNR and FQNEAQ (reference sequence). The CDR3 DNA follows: TGTGCCAGCAGCCCCGCCCCCCAGGGGATGAACACCGGGGAGCTGTTTTTT. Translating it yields CASSPAPQGMNTGELFF.